The 30 T cell receptor beta chains below all came from one sample that was sequenced in a study of blood T cell repertoires in COVID-19. Profiled with immunoSEQ multiplex PCR; TCRdb holds only in-frame clones, not every one. Of about 62,000 clones in the sample, more than 80% are singletons; the top ten hold approximately 1.3%. Sequencing used peripheral blood. The source is a woman older than 75 with acute or convalescent COVID-19.

The CDR3 bases are TGTGCCAGCAGCTTAGATCTTCAAGAAAGGGAGACGCAGTATTTT. This codes for CASSLDLQERETQYF. The J gene is TRBJ2-3, the V gene TRBV11-2; a possible D gene is TRBD2 (5 bases). CDR1 and CDR2 from the germline V gene are SGHAT and FQNNGV. This CDR3 contains 15 residues. The ends were cut back, 0 bases at V and 9 bases at J, with 16 bases in the middle. Using reference TRBV11-2 and TRBJ2-3 for the parts outside the CDR3, the full variable domain is EAGVAQSPRYKIIEKRQSVAFWCNPISGHATLYWYQQILGQGPKLLIQFQNNGVVDDSQLPKDRFSAERLKGVDSTLKIQPAKLEDSAVYLCASSLDLQERETQYFGPGTRLTVL.

J is TRBJ1-4 and V is TRBV5-4; a weak D match, TRBD1 (6 bases). The CDR3 sequence is 15 residues long. Trimming took off 4 bases at V and 3 bases at J, with 13 bases between the two ends. The germline V gene encodes CDR1 SGHNT and CDR2 YYREEE (reference sequence). The CDR3 sequence: CASSPEGGANEKLFF. DNA of the CDR3: TGTGCCAGCAGCCCGGAGGGGGGGGCTAATGAAAAACTGTTTTTT.

In its sample, this clone was seen a few times. This chain uses TRBV3-1 (or the pseudogene TRBV3-2) with TRBJ1-2, with a tentative D call TRBD1 (5 bases). V lost 0 bases to trimming and J lost 8 bases, with 13 bases between them. The CDR3 length is 14 residues. The V gene's germline CDR1 is LGHDT and CDR2 YNNKEL (reference sequence). This chain's CDR3 is CASSQDPRVDGYTF. The DNA of the CDR3 is TGTGCCAGCAGCCAAGACCCCAGGGTTGACGGCTACACCTTC.

The chain has TRBV11-3 and TRBJ2-2, with no clear D. Germline V lookup: CDR1 SGHNT, CDR2 YENEEA. The CDR3 has 14 amino acids. The V gene lost 5 bases and the J gene lost 6 bases, with 13 bases spanning the gap. Here the CDR3 reads CASSPFPSAGELFF. CDR3 nucleotides: TGTGCCAGCAGCCCATTCCCCTCAGCCGGGGAGCTGTTTTTT.

The V and J genes are TRBV13 and TRBJ1-5, with D maybe TRBD1 (6 bases). The CDR3 length is 14 residues. CDR1 is PRHDT, CDR2 FYEKMQ, per germline (reference sequence). Trimming shortened V by 6 bases and J by 2 bases, and 11 bases separated the two germline ends. The CDR3 region is CASSFRQGNQPQHF. CDR3 DNA sequence: TGTGCCAGCAGTTTTCGACAGGGCAATCAGCCCCAGCATTTT.

The CDR3: CASSLAYSSGNTEAFF. The CDR3 bases are TGTGCCAGCAGCTTGGCTTACTCCTCGGGTAACACTGAAGCTTTCTTT. V is TRBV5-4 and J is TRBJ1-1; no firm D call. The CDR3 extends over 16 amino acids. Germline V CDR1 and CDR2: SGHNT, YYREEE (reference sequence). Trimming removed 0 bases from V and 2 bases from J, with 14 bases in between. The full variable domain, rest sourced from reference TRBV5-4 and TRBJ1-1, is ETGVTQSPTHLIKTRGQQVTLRCSSQSGHNTVSWYQQALGQGPQFIFQYYREEENGRGNFPPRFSGLQFPNYSSELNVNALELDDSALYLCASSLAYSSGNTEAFFGQGTRLTVV.

The V call is TRBV12-5, the J call TRBJ1-2, with unresolved D. The ends were cut back, 7 bases at V and 8 bases at J, with 17 bases in the middle. This CDR3 is 13 amino acids long. Per germline, CDR1 LGHNT and CDR2 FRNRAP. The CDR3 nucleotides are TGTGCTAGTGATCGTAATCCAGTCGGGGGCTACACCTTC. It encodes CASDRNPVGGYTF.

The gene calls are TRBV12-3 or TRBV12-4 and TRBJ2-5; D remains ambiguous. The CDR3 covers 13 residues. Trimming removed 3 bases at V and 2 bases at J, with 7 bases between. The CDR3 here is CASSLAVQETQYF. The CDR3 coding sequence is TGTGCCAGCAGTTTGGCGGTGCAAGAGACCCAGTACTTC.

The rearrangement uses TRBV5-1 and TRBJ2-5, with TRBD1 matching 9 bases. The CDR3 contains 15 residues. Germline V gives CDR1 SGHRS, CDR2 YFSETQ. The V segment lost 4 bases and the J segment 6 bases; nucleotides outside the gene matches: 10. CDR3: CASSDGQGNVKTQYF. CDR3 sequence (DNA): TGCGCCAGCAGCGATGGACAGGGGAACGTAAAGACCCAGTACTTC.

This clone appeared a single time. The chain joins TRBV7-6 to TRBJ1-4; 9 bases are a match to TRBD1. CDR3 length: 14 amino acids. Germline values: CDR1 SGHVS, CDR2 FNYEAQ. Unmatched junction bases numbered 5, after V lost 5 bases and J lost 7 bases. The CDR3 reads CASSTGQGAEKLFF. The CDR3 DNA follows: TGTGCCAGCAGCACGGGACAGGGAGCTGAAAAACTGTTTTTT.

The chain uses TRBV3-1 (or the pseudogene TRBV3-2) and TRBJ2-1; D is unclear. The ends were cut back, 6 bases at V and 1 base at J, with 10 bases in the middle. Germline CDR1 LGHDT, CDR2 YNNKEL (reference sequence). CDR3 length: 14 residues. CDR3 coding DNA: TGTGCCAGCAGTTACTCCGGGTCCTACAATGAGCAGTTCTTC. Protein: CASSYSGSYNEQFF.

V and J are TRBV30 and TRBJ1-5; D is unclear. V lost 2 bases and J 7 bases, leaving 12 bases between the germline ends. The CDR3 is 13 residues long. Germline lookup yields CDR1 GTSNPN and CDR2 SVGIG (reference sequence). The CDR3 bases are TGTGCCTGGAGTCCGAGAGGGAACCAGCCCCAGCATTTT. Translated: CAWSPRGNQPQHF.

The chain carries TRBV7-5 and TRBJ2-1; TRBD1, the D gene given by the table, was not confirmed from the DNA. TRBV7-5 is a pseudogene locus. The CDR3 totals 16 residues. The CDR3 region has the DNA TGTGTCAGAAGCTTAGCGCAGACAGGGGCGAACAATGAGCAGTTCTTC. Its translation is CVRSLAQTGANNEQFF.

This clone has a single count. The chain links TRBV7-3 to TRBJ2-7; 7 nucleotides line up with TRBD2. V shed 5 bases, J shed 3 bases, and the junction held 16 bases outside the gene matches. CDR1 is SGHTA and CDR2 is FQGTGA in the germline V gene. The CDR3 is 17 amino acids. Written as DNA, the CDR3 is TGTGCCAGCAGCCTCCTCCGGCGGGAGCGAGTCTTCTACGAGCAGTACTTC. Translation: CASSLLRRERVFYEQYF. Together with reference TRBV7-3 and TRBJ2-7, the CDR3 gives the full variable domain: GAGVSQTPSNKVTEKGKYVELRCDPISGHTALYWYRQSLGQGPEFLIYFQGTGAADDSGLPNDRFFAVRPEGSVSTLKIQRTERGDSAVYLCASSLLRRERVFYEQYFGPGTRLTVT.

The rearrangement uses TRBV20-1 and TRBJ2-1; 10 bases line up with TRBD2. This CDR3 has 15 residues. Trimming removed 3 bases from V and 6 bases from J; junction bases left unmatched: 8. Germline CDR1 is DFQATT and CDR2 is SNEGSKA (reference sequence). The CDR3: CSASGLAGVANEQFF. CDR3 DNA: TGCAGTGCTAGTGGGCTAGCGGGAGTTGCCAATGAGCAGTTCTTC.

The chain employs TRBV29-1 and TRBJ1-4; D remains unclear. CDR1 is SQVTM and CDR2 is ANQGSEA in the germline V gene. V lost 6 bases to trimming and J lost 14 bases, with 25 bases between them. The CDR3 length is 14 residues. CDR3 residues: CSVGIQTPAGGLFF. For the CDR3, the DNA is TGCAGCGTGGGAATCCAGACACCCGCGGGAGGTCTGTTTTTT.

V usage is TRBV3-1 (or the pseudogene TRBV3-2) and J usage is TRBJ2-1; the match to TRBD2 covers 10 bases. J lost 8 bases, V lost 3 bases, and 10 bases had no gene match. Germline V gene data show CDR1 as LGHDT and CDR2 as YNNKEL (reference sequence). This CDR3 region has 16 residues. CDR3 nucleotide sequence: TGTGCCAGCAGCCAGGGTAGCGGGAGGCAGTATGATGAGCAGTTCTTC. It yields the protein CASSQGSGRQYDEQFF.

This clone showed up just once. This chain uses TRBV3-1 (or the pseudogene TRBV3-2) with TRBJ2-7, with D possibly TRBD1 on 5 matching bases. V lost 5 bases, J lost 3 bases, and 11 bases lay in between. CDR1 and CDR2 from the germline V gene are LGHDT and YNNKEL (reference sequence). The CDR3 runs 13 residues. The chain's CDR3 is CASSYPQGYEQYF. The CDR3 bases are TGTGCCAGCAGCTACCCGCAGGGCTACGAGCAGTACTTC.

The chain has TRBV19 and TRBJ1-6; 9 positions agree with TRBD1. Germline CDR1 reads LNHDA; CDR2 reads SQIVND (reference sequence). The CDR3 has 16 residues. J was trimmed by 6 bases and V by 5 bases; bases with no gene match: 8. The CDR3 nucleotides are TGTGCCAGTAGTCCACAGGGGGCGCCGACTAATTCACCCCTCCACTTT. It encodes CASSPQGAPTNSPLHF.

The chain has TRBV5-1 and TRBJ2-5, with 10 bases matching TRBD1. Germline V gene sequence: CDR1 SGHRS, CDR2 YFSETQ. J gave up 6 bases and V 7 bases, and 9 bases lay outside the gene matches. The CDR3 contains 14 residues. The CDR3 nucleotides are TGCGCCAGCGCAAGTTGGACAGGGGGTCAGACCCAGTACTTC. It specifies CASASWTGGQTQYF.

J is TRBJ1-2 and V is TRBV10-3, with D unresolved. Germline V gene lookup returns CDR1 ENHRY and CDR2 SYGVKD. V shed 4 bases and J shed 0 bases, with 9 bases lying between them. This CDR3 contains 14 residues. CDR3 in amino acids: CAISGELSNYGYTF. In DNA, the CDR3 is TGTGCCATCAGTGGGGAGCTTTCTAACTATGGCTACACCTTC.

The chain uses TRBV7-9 and TRBJ1-4, with D possibly matching TRBD1 (5 bases). Trimming stripped 5 bases from V and 7 bases from J, with 17 bases between. Germline V gene sequence: CDR1 SEHNR, CDR2 FQNEAQ (reference sequence). CDR3 length equals 15 residues. Here the CDR3 DNA reads TGTGCCAGCAGCCTCCTTGGGGGGACGGGTGAAAAACTGTTTTTT. Translated: CASSLLGGTGEKLFF.

V is TRBV7-2 and J is TRBJ1-2, with D possibly matching TRBD1 (5 bases). V lost 1 base, J lost 0 bases, and 9 bases lay in between. The CDR3 totals 15 residues. Per the germline V gene, CDR1 is SGHTA and CDR2 is FQGNSA. The CDR3 region is CASSLGQTPNYGYTF. The DNA of the CDR3 is TGTGCCAGCAGCTTAGGACAGACCCCTAACTATGGCTACACCTTC.

The V call is TRBV7-2, the J call TRBJ1-2, with D possibly matching TRBD1 (5 bases). The CDR3 runs to 14 residues. V lost 2 bases and J 4 bases, leaving 11 bases between the germline ends. CDR1 and CDR2 (germline): SGHTA, FQGNSA. CDR3 protein: CASSLIGVSYGYTF. Written as DNA, the CDR3 is TGTGCCAGCAGCTTAATAGGGGTCAGCTATGGCTACACCTTC.

V gene TRBV7-2 combines with J gene TRBJ1-5, with D unresolved. The CDR3 sequence is 14 residues long. V was pared by 5 bases and J by 1 base, with 9 bases between. Germline assignment: CDR1 SGHTA and CDR2 FQGNSA. The CDR3 spells CASSPEGSNQPQHF. CDR3 bases: TGTGCCAGCAGCCCCGAGGGCAGCAATCAGCCCCAGCATTTT. The full variable domain, completed using reference TRBV7-2 and TRBJ1-5, is GAGVSQSPSNKVTEKGKDVELRCDPISGHTALYWYRQSLGQGLEFLIYFQGNSAPDKSGLPSDRFSAERTGGSVSTLTIQRTQQEDSAVYLCASSPEGSNQPQHFGDGTRLSIL.

The rearrangement uses TRBV19 and TRBJ2-7; D possibly corresponds to TRBD2 (6 bases). The CDR3 runs 14 residues. V lost 5 bases and J 5 bases, leaving 16 bases between the germline ends. Germline V CDR1 and CDR2: LNHDA, SQIVND (reference sequence). CDR3 sequence reads: CASSPGGAKNEQYF. As DNA, the CDR3 is TGTGCCAGTAGTCCCGGGGGAGCCAAGAACGAGCAGTACTTC.

This chain connects TRBV29-1 to TRBJ2-1, with 9 positions matching TRBD2. The CDR3 has 18 amino acids. The trim removed 6 bases at V and 0 bases at J, leaving 15 bases unmatched. Per germline, CDR1 SQVTM and CDR2 ANQGSEA. For the CDR3, the DNA is TGCAGCGTCAACACTAGGGGACTAGCTCAGAGCTCCTACAATGAGCAGTTCTTC. It codes for CSVNTRGLAQSSYNEQFF.

The chain couples TRBV16 to TRBJ1-5; 8 nucleotides align to TRBD1. The germline gives CDR1 KGHSY, CDR2 FQNENV. The CDR3 is 15 residues long. V shed 4 bases and J 4 bases; nucleotides not matched to a gene: 6. Here the CDR3 DNA reads TGTGCCAGCAGCCCTAGTGGGACAGGAAATCAGCCCCAGCATTTT. Its translation is CASSPSGTGNQPQHF.

The rearrangement links TRBV18 to TRBJ1-1, with 7 positions matching TRBD1. The J segment lost 2 bases and the V segment lost 5 bases, leaving 5 bases of the junction unmatched. Germline CDR1 KGHSH, CDR2 LQKENI. The CDR3 spans 14 residues. The CDR3 is CASSVGQINTEAFF. CDR3 sequence (DNA): TGTGCCAGCTCAGTGGGACAGATCAACACTGAAGCTTTCTTT.

J is TRBJ1-5 and V is TRBV10-3, with 9 bases matching TRBD1. Germline CDR1 ENHRY, CDR2 SYGVKD. There are 15 residues in the CDR3. V lost 4 bases to trimming and J lost 5 bases; unmatched junction nucleotides: 6. The CDR3 coding sequence is TGTGCCATCAGTGGGGGGACAGGGTCTGATCAGCCCCAGCATTTT. It specifies CAISGGTGSDQPQHF.